These 20 T cell receptor beta chains originate from one sample sequenced in a study of cytomegalovirus exposure and HLA in healthy donors. The PCR used 60 Vbeta and 13 Jbeta primers. Clones were read by immunoSEQ multiplex PCR, and TCRdb kept only the in-frame ones, dropping some. The sample contains over 200,000 clones, more than 60% of which appear only once. Sequencing was carried out using PBMCs. The receptors were gathered from a woman aged 55-69 years in good health and CMV-seropositive.

The chain recombines TRBV18 with TRBJ1-2; 7 nucleotides match TRBD1. CDR1 and CDR2 (germline): KGHSH, LQKENI. With V trimmed by 3 bases and J by 2 bases, 6 bases remained unmatched. The CDR3 length is 15 residues. In nucleotides, the CDR3 is TGTGCCAGCTCACCCCGTGACAGGGACAACTATGGCTACACCTTC. It translates to CASSPRDRDNYGYTF. Full variable domain (rest looked up from reference TRBV18 and TRBJ1-2): NAGVMQNPRHLVRRRGQEARLRCSPMKGHSHVYWYRQLPEEGLKFMVYLQKENIIDESGMPKERFSAEFPKEGPSILRIQQVVRGDSAAYFCASSPRDRDNYGYTFGSGTRLTVV.

CDR3 amino acids: CASSLAVGGEPEQYF. The CDR3 region has the DNA TGCGCCAGCAGCTTGGCAGTCGGAGGGGAGCCCGAGCAGTACTTC. The chain employs TRBV5-1 and TRBJ2-7; possibly TRBD2 for D (6 bases). Trimming cost V 0 bases and J 6 bases, with 16 bases left between them. The length of the CDR3 is 15 residues. CDR1 SGHRS and CDR2 YFSETQ come from the germline V gene.

The count of this clone is one. The chain combines TRBV11-2 with TRBJ2-5; 11 bases fit TRBD2. V shed 1 base and J 5 bases; nucleotides not matched to a gene: 12. The CDR3 covers 18 residues. In germline, CDR1 is SGHAT, CDR2 FQNNGV. CDR3 residues: CASSLGLAGGIGRETQYF. The CDR3 nucleotides read TGTGCCAGCAGCTTAGGTCTAGCGGGAGGTATAGGTAGGGAGACCCAGTACTTC. Looking up the rest from reference TRBV11-2 and TRBJ2-5 gives the full variable domain: EAGVAQSPRYKIIEKRQSVAFWCNPISGHATLYWYQQILGQGPKLLIQFQNNGVVDDSQLPKDRFSAERLKGVDSTLKIQPAKLEDSAVYLCASSLGLAGGIGRETQYFGPGTRLLVL.

The gene calls are TRBV29-1 and TRBJ2-1, with TRBD2 matching over 8 bases. This CDR3 has 13 amino acids. CDR1 and CDR2 (germline): SQVTM, ANQGSEA. J was trimmed by 1 base and V by 6 bases; bases with no gene match: 2. CDR3 in amino acids: CSVGLGSYNEQFF. As DNA, the CDR3 is TGCAGCGTGGGACTAGGGTCCTACAATGAGCAGTTCTTC.

The chain is built from TRBV9 and TRBJ2-2, with a tentative D call TRBD1 (6 bases). CDR3 size: 13 residues. Germline V CDR1 and CDR2: SGDLS, YYNGEE. V lost 3 bases and J lost 7, with 10 bases in between. The CDR3 coding sequence is TGTGCCAGCAGCGACAGGGCCGTCGGGGAGCTGTTTTTT. It yields the protein CASSDRAVGELFF.

The genes are TRBV27 and TRBJ2-5, with D perhaps TRBD1 (6 bases). The CDR3 extends over 14 amino acids. Germline CDR1 MNHEY, CDR2 SMNVEV (reference sequence). V lost 5 bases to trimming and J lost 7 bases, with 17 bases between them. CDR3 in amino acids: CASSPQGTWGTQYF. In nucleotides, the CDR3 is TGTGCCAGCAGTCCACAGGGAACCTGGGGGACCCAGTACTTC.

The CDR3 coding sequence is TGTGCCAGCAGCTCGGGACAGTCCTACGAGCAGTACTTC. This translates into CASSSGQSYEQYF. The rearrangement uses TRBV7-3 and TRBJ2-7, with TRBD1 identical over 7 bases. Germline values: CDR1 SGHTA, CDR2 FQGTGA. The CDR3 loop spans 13 amino acids. The junction had 1 base not matched to a gene; V was cut back by 4 bases and J by 1 base.

Comment on this clone: At one end, the junction sequence differs from germline, possibly due to a read error. The chain carries TRBV7-9 and TRBJ2-1; D might be TRBD1 (6 bases). The CDR3 runs 15 residues. Germline-derived CDR1 and CDR2 are SEHNR and FQNEAQ (reference sequence). The CDR3 DNA sequence: TGTTCCAGCAGCTCTCGAGGGATACAGGGCAATGAGCAGTTCTTC. Its translation is CSSSSRGIQGNEQFF.

The rearrangement joins TRBV21-1 to TRBJ2-7; the D call of TRBD1 is as the table states it, not checked on the DNA. TRBV21-1 is a known pseudogene. The CDR3 is made up of 17 amino acids. CDR3 bases: TGTGCCAGCAGCAAAGAGCGGGACAGGAATCGAGCCGACGAGCAGTACTTC. Translating it yields CASSKERDRNRADEQYF.

The chain has TRBV7-3 and TRBJ1-3; a possible D gene is TRBD1 (5 bases). The ends were cut back, 7 bases at V and 4 bases at J, with 11 bases in the middle. The germline V gene encodes CDR1 SGHTA and CDR2 FQGTGA. This CDR3 is 13 amino acids long. Here the CDR3 DNA reads TGTGCCAGCACCCCAGGGAACGGAAACACCATATATTTT. Its protein product is CASTPGNGNTIYF.

CDR3 in DNA: TGCGCCAGCAGCTTGAACAGGGTATATGGCTACACCTTC. Translation gives CASSLNRVYGYTF. This sequence joins TRBV5-1 and TRBJ1-2, with a tentative D call TRBD1 (6 bases). The germline CDR1 and CDR2 sequences are SGHRS and YFSETQ. Trimming stripped 1 base from V and 5 bases from J, with 9 bases between. This CDR3 is built from 13 residues.

The rearrangement joins TRBV30 to TRBJ2-2, with D maybe TRBD1 (5 bases). Trimming took 4 bases from V and 6 from J, leaving 12 bases between them. CDR1 GTSNPN and CDR2 SVGIG come from the germline V gene (reference sequence). The CDR3 covers 13 residues. The CDR3, as DNA: TGTGCCTGGACCGTCCAGGGCCCCGGGGAGCTGTTTTTT. Translated, it gives CAWTVQGPGELFF.

The chain links TRBV30 to TRBJ1-1; TRBD1 is a possible D gene (6 bases). The CDR3 loop spans 14 amino acids. The germline V and J ends were trimmed by 7 bases and 4 bases, with 19 bases remaining between them. Germline V gene lookup returns CDR1 GTSNPN and CDR2 SVGIG (reference sequence). CDR3 nucleotides: TGTGCCTCGGGCCCTTACCAGGGGTCCACTGAAGCTTTCTTT. Amino acids: CASGPYQGSTEAFF.

The rearrangement uses TRBV6-1 and TRBJ1-1; no clear D. Germline CDR1 MNHNS, CDR2 SASEGT. V dropped 3 bases and J dropped 6 bases, with 11 bases sitting between them. The CDR3 consists of 13 residues. For the CDR3, the DNA is TGTGCCAGCAGTGAGGGGAGTTGGGCTGAAGCTTTCTTT. Translation: CASSEGSWAEAFF.

The chain is built from TRBV10-2 and TRBJ2-7, with 9 bases lining up with TRBD2. CDR1 WSHSY and CDR2 SAAADI come from the germline V gene. With V trimmed by 4 bases and J by 3 bases, 4 bases remained unmatched. The CDR3 totals 14 residues. CDR3: CASSAPSGVYEQYF. CDR3 bases: TGCGCCAGCAGTGCACCTAGCGGGGTCTACGAGCAGTACTTC.

Written as DNA, the CDR3 is TGTGCCAGCAGTTTTGGTACAGGATATGGCTACACCTTC. Encoded protein: CASSFGTGYGYTF. The chain recombines TRBV6-5 with TRBJ1-2, with TRBD1 as a possible D gene (5 bases). CDR3 length equals 13 residues. The germline CDR1 and CDR2 sequences are MNHEY and SVGAGI. V was pared by 4 bases and J by 5 bases, with 11 bases between.

The chain uses TRBV27 and TRBJ1-2; tentative D call: TRBD1 (5 bases). Germline V lookup: CDR1 MNHEY, CDR2 SMNVEV (reference sequence). This CDR3 comprises 14 residues. With 5 bases removed from V and 4 bases from J, the gap between germline ends came to 14 bases. CDR3 sequence: CASSPVGLVYGYTF. CDR3 sequence (DNA): TGTGCCAGCAGTCCCGTGGGGCTGGTCTATGGCTACACCTTC.

The chain recombines TRBV29-1 with TRBJ2-5; TRBD2 is a possible D gene (7 bases). Germline CDR1 reads SQVTM; CDR2 reads ANQGSEA. Trimming removed 8 bases from V and 3 bases from J, with 16 bases in between. CDR3 length equals 13 residues. Here the CDR3 reads CSSLAGAKETQYF. CDR3 sequence (DNA): TGCAGCTCCCTGGCGGGGGCTAAAGAGACCCAGTACTTC.

The chain uses TRBV10-3 and TRBJ2-1, with D perhaps matching TRBD2 (6 bases). Germline lookup yields CDR1 ENHRY and CDR2 SYGVKD. V was trimmed by 0 bases and J by 1 base, leaving 13 bases between them. The CDR3 consists of 17 residues. CDR3 loop: CAISESPRGSSYNEQFF. DNA for the CDR3: TGTGCCATCAGTGAGTCTCCCCGGGGGAGTTCCTACAATGAGCAGTTCTTC.

V and J are TRBV18 and TRBJ2-5; 7 nucleotides match TRBD1. The CDR3 is 14 residues long. Germline CDR1 is KGHSH and CDR2 is LQKENI. V trimming: 0 bases; J trimming: 5 bases; junction bases outside the gene matches: 3. The chain's CDR3 is CASSPPGQSETQYF. The DNA of the CDR3 is TGTGCCAGCTCACCACCGGGACAGTCCGAGACCCAGTACTTC. The full variable domain, rest sourced from reference TRBV18 and TRBJ2-5, is NAGVMQNPRHLVRRRGQEARLRCSPMKGHSHVYWYRQLPEEGLKFMVYLQKENIIDESGMPKERFSAEFPKEGPSILRIQQVVRGDSAAYFCASSPPGQSETQYFGPGTRLLVL.